This T cell receptor (beta chain) was captured in a study of T cells in tumors after PD-1 blockade. The overall study: Patients had no prior checkpoint blockade, systemic immunosuppressants, or anti-cancer therapy within 4 weeks. Tumor samples averaged about 26,000 templates (range roughly 554-99,264) and around 6,000 unique clonotypes.

Broader study findings: Approximately 41% of tumor TCR clonotypes were also found in blood.

Germline loops: CDR1 MNHEY, CDR2 SVGAGI. V lost 4 bases and J 0 bases, leaving 13 bases between the germline ends. This CDR3 is 16 amino acids long. The data were produced by immunoSEQ multiplex PCR, yet TCRdb's version contains in-frame clones alone and is incomplete. Here the sample spans roughly 9,300 clones, around 62% being singletons. As concerns this clone: The antigen is not known.

Tumor or blood genomic DNA was sequenced, with inputs of about 616 ng to 6,500 ng. The TCR was taken from a human donor with basal cell carcinoma. This rearrangement joins TRBV6-5 to TRBJ2-1; D might be TRBD2 (6 bases). This sample comprised tumor tissue, obtained after anti-PD-1 treatment. The CDR3 DNA follows: TGTGCCAGCAGTTGGGTCGGGGGAGCCTCCTACAATGAGCAGTTCTTC. Translation gives CASSWVGGASYNEQFF.